The 10 T cell receptor beta chains listed next were all sequenced from one sample in a study of T cell repertoires in cytomegalovirus infection. These receptors are not linked to any known antigen. TCRdb analysed the reads with MiXCR anew, one entry per CDR3 protein. Here the sample spans about 700,000 distinct CDR3 sequences, roughly a third being singletons. Sample: cultured PBMCs, taken from culture after CMV antigen stimulation. These receptors all stem from a human donor in good health (CMV status not recorded). Some clones in this sample may be carry-over from other donors' samples.

The chain couples TRBV7-2 to TRBJ2-2; 7 bases are shared with TRBD2. The J segment lost 2 bases and the V segment lost 2 bases, leaving 5 bases of the junction unmatched. The CDR3 has 16 amino acids. CDR1 is SGHTA and CDR2 is FQGNSA in the germline V gene. CDR3 DNA sequence: TGTGCCAGCAGCTTATGGGGGGGTCGAAACACCGGGGAGCTGTTTTTT. Translating it yields CASSLWGGRNTGELFF. Supplemented by reference TRBV7-2 and TRBJ2-2, the full variable domain reads GAGVSQSPSNKVTEKGKDVELRCDPISGHTALYWYRQSLGQGLEFLIYFQGNSAPDKSGLPSDRFSAERTGGSVSTLTIQRTQQEDSAVYLCASSLWGGRNTGELFFGEGSRLTVL.

This clonotype has more than one count but fewer than ten. CDR3 amino acids: CASSYSAGVYEQYF. The CDR3 DNA reads TGTGCCAGCAGTTACTCTGCGGGGGTCTACGAGCAGTACTTC. This sequence joins TRBV6-6 and TRBJ2-7, with 7 bases lining up with TRBD2. V shed 0 bases and J 3 bases; nucleotides not matched to a gene: 2. The CDR3 extends over 14 amino acids. Germline V gives CDR1 MNHNY, CDR2 SVGAGI (reference sequence).

The chain couples TRBV10-3 to TRBJ1-1; tentative D call: TRBD1 (5 bases). This CDR3 has 14 residues. CDR1 ENHRY and CDR2 SYGVKD come from the germline V gene. Trimming removed 10 bases from V and 0 bases from J, with 15 bases in between. The CDR3 loop reads CATVSDTMNTEAFF. The CDR3 bases are TGTGCCACCGTTTCGGACACGATGAACACTGAAGCTTTCTTT.

This clonotype was recorded at least ten times. The chain is built from TRBV7-2 and TRBJ2-5, with D perhaps being TRBD1 or TRBD2 (7 bases each). CDR3 length: 14 residues. Germline V gives CDR1 SGHTA, CDR2 FQGNSA. With 3 bases removed from V and 5 bases from J, the gap between germline ends came to 13 bases. CDR3 residues: CASSFQGGPETQYF. In DNA, the CDR3 is TGTGCCAGCAGCTTCCAGGGGGGGCCGGAGACCCAGTACTTC.

This clonotype was observed a few times. The chain employs TRBV5-5 and TRBJ1-1, with D perhaps TRBD1 (5 bases). This CDR3 is 15 amino acids long. Germline CDR1 reads SGHKS; CDR2 reads YYEKEE (reference sequence). The germline V and J ends were trimmed by 2 bases and 4 bases, with 15 bases remaining between them. The DNA of the CDR3 is TGTGCCAGCAGCTTCGAGTTTGGTGGGGGCACTGAAGCTTTCTTT. Translated, it gives CASSFEFGGGTEAFF. The full variable domain, completed using reference TRBV5-5 and TRBJ1-1, is DAGVTQSPTHLIKTRGQQVTLRCSPISGHKSVSWYQQVLGQGPQFIFQYYEKEERGRGNFPDRFSARQFPNYSSELNVNALLLGDSALYLCASSFEFGGGTEAFFGQGTRLTVV.

This clonotype has a handful of counts. The gene calls are TRBV7-9 and TRBJ1-2, with no clear D. The CDR3 sequence is 15 residues long. V lost 1 base, J lost 5 bases, and 14 bases lay in between. Germline V CDR1 and CDR2: SEHNR, FQNEAQ (reference sequence). The CDR3 nucleotides read TGTGCCAGCAGCTTAGATGGCAGGAGGAAGTATGGCTACACCTTC. Translated: CASSLDGRRKYGYTF.

This sequence joins TRBV14 and TRBJ1-1; perhaps TRBD1 as D (5 bases). Germline lookup yields CDR1 SGHDN and CDR2 FVKESK. This CDR3 contains 16 residues. V was clipped by 1 base and J by 1 base, with 13 bases between them. The CDR3 DNA follows: TGTGCCAGCAGCCAAGTAGGGGTAGACGCGAACACTGAAGCTTTCTTT. It codes for CASSQVGVDANTEAFF.

This clonotype was picked up a small number of times. The rearrangement uses TRBV10-3 and TRBJ1-2; D unclear. V was trimmed by 2 bases and J by 6 bases, leaving 16 bases between them. In germline, CDR1 is ENHRY, CDR2 SYGVKD. The CDR3 extends over 15 amino acids. The CDR3 nucleotides read TGTGCCATCAGTGAGGACGCTGGGGAGAGGGATGGCTACACCTTC. Residues: CAISEDAGERDGYTF.

This clonotype was seen a few times. J is TRBJ1-2 and V is TRBV12-3 or TRBV12-4, with D hard to call. V dropped 5 bases and J dropped 5 bases, with 12 bases sitting between them. This CDR3 has 13 residues. The DNA of the CDR3 is TGTGCCAGCAGTCCTACCTTCGGGTATGGCTACACCTTC. This codes for CASSPTFGYGYTF.

The V and J genes are TRBV7-8 and TRBJ1-1; unclear D gene. Germline loops: CDR1 SGHVS, CDR2 FQNEAQ. The CDR3 is made up of 13 amino acids. The V end was cut by 3 bases, the J end by 2 bases, with 7 bases between. CDR3 DNA: TGTGCCAGCAGCTTTAGCGATAACACTGAAGCTTTCTTT. This gives the protein CASSFSDNTEAFF.